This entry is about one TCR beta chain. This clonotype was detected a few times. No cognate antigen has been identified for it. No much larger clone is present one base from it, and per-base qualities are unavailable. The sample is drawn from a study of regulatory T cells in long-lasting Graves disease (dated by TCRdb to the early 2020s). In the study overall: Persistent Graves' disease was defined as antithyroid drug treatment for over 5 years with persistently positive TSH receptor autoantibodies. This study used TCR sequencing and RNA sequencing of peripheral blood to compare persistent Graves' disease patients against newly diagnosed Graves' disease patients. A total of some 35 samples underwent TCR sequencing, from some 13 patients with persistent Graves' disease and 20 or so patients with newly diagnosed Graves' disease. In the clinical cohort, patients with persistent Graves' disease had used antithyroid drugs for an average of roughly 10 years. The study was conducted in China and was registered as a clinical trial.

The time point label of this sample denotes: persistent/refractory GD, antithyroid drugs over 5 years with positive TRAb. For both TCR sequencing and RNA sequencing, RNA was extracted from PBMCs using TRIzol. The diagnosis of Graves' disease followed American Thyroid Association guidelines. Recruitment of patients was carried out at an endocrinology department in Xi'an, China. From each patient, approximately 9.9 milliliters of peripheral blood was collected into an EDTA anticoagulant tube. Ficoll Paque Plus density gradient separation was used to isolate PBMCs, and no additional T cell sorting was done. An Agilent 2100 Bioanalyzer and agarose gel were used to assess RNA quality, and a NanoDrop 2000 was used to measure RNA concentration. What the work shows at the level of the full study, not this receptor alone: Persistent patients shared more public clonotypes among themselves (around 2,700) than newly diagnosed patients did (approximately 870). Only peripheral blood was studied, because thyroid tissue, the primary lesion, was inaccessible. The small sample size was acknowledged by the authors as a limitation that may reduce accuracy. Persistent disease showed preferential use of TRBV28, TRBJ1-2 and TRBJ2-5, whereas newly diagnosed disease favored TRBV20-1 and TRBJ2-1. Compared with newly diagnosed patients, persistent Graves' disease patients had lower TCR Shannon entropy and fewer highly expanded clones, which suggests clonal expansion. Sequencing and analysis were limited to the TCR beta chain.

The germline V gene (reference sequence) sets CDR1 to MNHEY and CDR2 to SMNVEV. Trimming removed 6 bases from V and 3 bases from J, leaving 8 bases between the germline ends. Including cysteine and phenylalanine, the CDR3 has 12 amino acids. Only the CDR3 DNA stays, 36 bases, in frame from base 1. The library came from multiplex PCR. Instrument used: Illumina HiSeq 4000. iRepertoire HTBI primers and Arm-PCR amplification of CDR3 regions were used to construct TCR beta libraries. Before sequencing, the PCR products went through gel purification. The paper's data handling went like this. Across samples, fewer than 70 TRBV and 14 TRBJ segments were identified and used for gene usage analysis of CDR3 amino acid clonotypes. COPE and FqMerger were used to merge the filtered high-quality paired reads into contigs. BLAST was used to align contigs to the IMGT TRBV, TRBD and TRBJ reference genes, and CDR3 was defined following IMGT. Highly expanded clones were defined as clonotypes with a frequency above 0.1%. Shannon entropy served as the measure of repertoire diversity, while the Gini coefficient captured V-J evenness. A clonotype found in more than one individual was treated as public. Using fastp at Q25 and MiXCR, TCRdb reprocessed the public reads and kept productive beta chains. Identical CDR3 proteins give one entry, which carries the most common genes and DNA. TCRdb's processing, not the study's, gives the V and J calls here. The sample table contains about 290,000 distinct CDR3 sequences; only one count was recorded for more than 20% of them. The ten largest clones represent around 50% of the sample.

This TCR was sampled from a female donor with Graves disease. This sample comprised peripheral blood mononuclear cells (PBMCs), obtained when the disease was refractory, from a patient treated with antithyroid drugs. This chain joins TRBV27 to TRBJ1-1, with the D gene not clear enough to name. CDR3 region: CASSDLHTEAFF. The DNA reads TGTGCCAGCAGCGATCTTCACACTGAAGCTTTCTTT.